The rows below give T cell receptor beta chains drawn from one sample of a study of identical twins. TCRdb passed the 5' RACE reads through MiXCR, listing each CDR3 protein once. The sample contains about 200,000 distinct CDR3 sequences, roughly 10% of which appear only once. The sequenced material came from memory T cells sorted from blood. The receptors originated from a man in his fifties in good health. CDR3s include the opening cysteine and the closing phenylalanine or tryptophan. The order of the fields is V gene, D gene, J gene, clone size, CDR3 DNA, CDR3 protein. The D gene is left open where the match is weak. Clone size is given for some rows only: seen once, a few or many times, or a class if the clone is expanded.

V: TRBV7-2; D: -; J: TRBJ2-7; size: many; DNA: TGTGCCAGCAGCTTAGAGGAGACAGAGACCTACGAGCAGTACTTC; CDR3: CASSLEETETYEQYF
V: TRBV13; D: -; J: TRBJ2-7; size: few; DNA: TGTGCCAGCAGCTTCCAAGGGGGGTCCGCCTACGAGCAGTACTTC; CDR3: CASSFQGGSAYEQYF
V: TRBV20-1; D: -; J: TRBJ1-1; size: many; DNA: TGCAGTGCCCTCGGGGGTGTGAGGAGGAACACTGAAGCTTTCTTT; CDR3: CSALGGVRRNTEAFF
V: TRBV20-1; D: -; J: TRBJ2-7; size: few; DNA: TGCAGTGCTAGTGGTGGGGGCTCCTACGAGCAGTACTTC; CDR3: CSASGGGSYEQYF
V: TRBV25-1; D: -; J: TRBJ2-1; size: few; DNA: TGTGCCAGCAGTGAATCTAATAACAATGAGCAGTTCTTC; CDR3: CASSESNNNEQFF
V: TRBV20-1; D: -; J: TRBJ1-5; size: few; DNA: TGCAGTGCTACCGAACAGGGAGATCAGCCCCAGCATTTT; CDR3: CSATEQGDQPQHF
V: TRBV5-5; D: -; J: TRBJ1-4; size: -; DNA: TGTGCCAGCAGCTCCGTTCCCGGGGCGATTAATGAAAAACTGTTTTTT; CDR3: CASSSVPGAINEKLFF
V: TRBV9; D: TRBD1; J: TRBJ2-2; size: -; DNA: TGTGCCAGCAGCGTAGTGACAGGGGGTATCGGGGAGCTGTTTTTT; CDR3: CASSVVTGGIGELFF
V: TRBV5-1; D: -; J: TRBJ2-7; size: few; DNA: TGCGCCAGCAGCCCTTTAAGGCCCCTCGACGAGCAGTACTTC; CDR3: CASSPLRPLDEQYF
V: TRBV14; D: -; J: TRBJ2-3; size: -; DNA: TGTGCCAGCAGCCGAAGGGGCGACCGCACAGATACGCAGTATTTT; CDR3: CASSRRGDRTDTQYF
V: TRBV18; D: -; J: TRBJ2-7; size: many; DNA: TGTGCCAGCTCTCCCAGCTTTCACGAGCAGTACTTC; CDR3: CASSPSFHEQYF
V: TRBV6-2/TRBV6-3; D: -; J: TRBJ2-7; size: many; DNA: TGTGCCAGCACCTCAAGGGGGGCAACCTACGAGCAGTACTTC; CDR3: CASTSRGATYEQYF
V: TRBV20-1; D: -; J: TRBJ2-1; size: few; DNA: TGCAGTGCTAGGAGACTGCAATCCCAATACAATGAGCAGTTCTTC; CDR3: CSARRLQSQYNEQFF
V: TRBV7-2; D: TRBD2; J: TRBJ2-1; size: -; DNA: TGTGCCAGCAGCTTAGTCCCCGCTAGCGGGGGATATGAGCAGTTCTTC; CDR3: CASSLVPASGGYEQFF
V: TRBV7-3; D: -; J: TRBJ2-3; size: -; DNA: TGTGCCACCGCGGCGGGTCGCACAGATACGCAGTATTTT; CDR3: CATAAGRTDTQYF